Listed below are T cell receptor beta chains from one sample, sequenced in a study of blood T cell repertoires in COVID-19. This table comes from immunoSEQ multiplex PCR, and its TCRdb copy is limited to in-frame clones, with some not included. The top ten hold under 3% of the sample, which has around 68,000 clones, 75% to 90% seen once. Sequencing input: peripheral blood. These TCRs come from a man between 50 and 59 years old with acute or convalescent COVID-19. The CDR3 runs from the conserved cysteine through the conserved F or W. Fields, in order: D gene, J gene, V gene, CDR3 protein, CDR3 DNA. A D gene is named only where the DNA matches it firmly.

d_gene: .
j_gene: TRBJ1-2
v_gene: TRBV28
CDR3aa: CASSPGLSLGYGYTF
CDR3nt: TGTGCCAGCAGTCCGGGACTCAGCCTTGGCTATGGCTACACCTTC

d_gene: .
j_gene: TRBJ2-2
v_gene: TRBV13
CDR3aa: CASSLSSGELFF
CDR3nt: TGTGCCAGCAGCTTATCTTCGGGGGAGCTGTTTTTT

d_gene: .
j_gene: TRBJ1-2
v_gene: TRBV7-2
CDR3aa: CASSLVWGDGGYTF
CDR3nt: TGTGCCAGCAGCTTGGTGTGGGGGGATGGCGGCTACACCTTC

d_gene: TRBD2
j_gene: TRBJ2-5
v_gene: TRBV7-9
CDR3aa: CASSLNSGAGDETQYF
CDR3nt: TGTGCCAGCAGCCTAAACTCTGGAGCGGGAGATGAGACCCAGTACTTC

d_gene: .
j_gene: TRBJ1-1
v_gene: TRBV5-5
CDR3aa: CASSLVGLEAFF
CDR3nt: TGTGCCAGCAGCTTGGTGGGCCTCGAAGCTTTCTTT

d_gene: .
j_gene: TRBJ1-5
v_gene: TRBV9
CDR3aa: CASSVGGGNQPQHF
CDR3nt: TGTGCCAGCAGCGTAGGAGGTGGCAATCAGCCCCAGCATTTT

d_gene: TRBD2
j_gene: TRBJ2-1
v_gene: TRBV7-9
CDR3aa: CASSPGGLAGSSYNEQFF
CDR3nt: TGTGCCAGCAGCCCCGGGGGGCTAGCGGGAAGCTCCTACAATGAGCAGTTCTTC

d_gene: TRBD2
j_gene: TRBJ2-5
v_gene: TRBV10-2
CDR3aa: CASTGTSGSGKTQYF
CDR3nt: TGCGCCAGCACGGGGACTAGCGGGAGCGGGAAGACCCAGTACTTC

d_gene: .
j_gene: TRBJ1-2
v_gene: TRBV19
CDR3aa: CASREGANSVYGYTF
CDR3nt: TGTGCCAGTAGAGAAGGGGCCAATTCGGTCTATGGCTACACCTTC

d_gene: .
j_gene: TRBJ2-3
v_gene: TRBV6-4
CDR3aa: CASSEGSAGLADTQYF
CDR3nt: TGTGCCAGCAGTGAGGGGTCGGCAGGGCTGGCGGATACGCAGTATTTT

d_gene: .
j_gene: TRBJ1-1
v_gene: TRBV30
CDR3aa: CAWSRQTGEAFF
CDR3nt: TGTGCCTGGAGTCGTCAGACGGGTGAAGCTTTCTTT